These 10 T cell receptor beta chains were all obtained from the same sample, sequenced in a study of T cell responses to AZD1222 COVID-19 vaccine. The repertoire was sequenced with immunoSEQ multiplex PCR; TCRdb's copy has only in-frame clones and lacks some. The table has about 92,000 clones, around 89% seen once. The input for sequencing was peripheral blood, taken on day 0 of AZD1222 vaccination. Source of these receptors: an adult in good health.

The chain combines TRBV28 with TRBJ2-5; D unclear. V lost 4 bases and J 5 bases, leaving 5 bases between the germline ends. The CDR3 is 11 amino acids. CDR1 is MDHEN and CDR2 is SYDVKM in the germline V gene. The CDR3 DNA reads TGTGCCAGCAGTTATCGGGAGACCCAGTACTTC. Its translation is CASSYRETQYF.

The sample holds a few counts of this clone. CDR3 loop: CASRAQGANYGYTF. The CDR3 DNA is TGCGCCAGCAGAGCACAGGGGGCTAACTATGGCTACACCTTC. The chain is built from TRBV10-2 and TRBJ1-2; TRBD1 matches at 8 bases. Trimming cost V 6 bases and J 0 bases; bases outside gene matches: 3. CDR3 length: 14 residues. Looked up from germline, CDR1 is WSHSY and CDR2 is SAAADI.

V gene TRBV6-1 combines with J gene TRBJ2-5, with D uncertain. The germline V gene encodes CDR1 MNHNS and CDR2 SASEGT. The CDR3 consists of 16 residues. Trimming took off 2 bases at V and 4 bases at J, with 17 bases between the two ends. CDR3 protein: CASSERARVARETQYF. The CDR3 DNA is TGTGCCAGCAGTGAACGGGCACGGGTGGCCAGAGAGACCCAGTACTTC.

This chain joins TRBV19 and TRBJ2-1; TRBD1 matches at 7 bases. J lost 10 bases, V lost 0 bases, and 6 bases had no gene match. From germline, CDR1 is LNHDA and CDR2 SQIVND (reference sequence). The CDR3 loop spans 14 amino acids. CDR3 region: CASSIDLGGREQFF. CDR3 in DNA: TGTGCCAGTAGTATAGATCTAGGGGGCAGGGAGCAGTTCTTC.

The chain links TRBV27 to TRBJ2-7; D remains ambiguous. This CDR3 contains 11 residues. Germline loops: CDR1 MNHEY, CDR2 SMNVEV (reference sequence). Trimming cost V 5 bases and J 6 bases, with 8 bases left between them. This CDR3 reads CASSLGVEQYF. Here the CDR3 DNA reads TGTGCCAGCAGTCTAGGAGTCGAGCAGTACTTC.

V gene TRBV19 combines with J gene TRBJ1-1; a weak D match, TRBD1 (6 bases). Trimming took 3 bases from V and 3 from J, leaving 14 bases between them. From germline, CDR1 is LNHDA and CDR2 SQIVND (reference sequence). The CDR3 is made up of 15 amino acids. This CDR3 reads CASSMLGAFYTEAFF. The CDR3 DNA reads as TGTGCCAGTAGTATGCTGGGGGCCTTTTACACTGAAGCTTTCTTT. Based on the CDR3 plus reference TRBV19 and TRBJ1-1, the full variable domain is DGGITQSPKYLFRKEGQNVTLSCEQNLNHDAMYWYRQDPGQGLRLIYYSQIVNDFQKGDIAEGYSVSREKKESFPLTVTSAQKNPTAFYLCASSMLGAFYTEAFFGQGTRLTVV.

As DNA, the CDR3 is TGCAGTGCTAGTAGCGGAACTAGCACAGATACGCAGTATTTT. Its translation is CSASSGTSTDTQYF. The chain carries TRBV20-1 and TRBJ2-3, with D perhaps TRBD2 (6 bases). V lost 3 bases and J lost 0, with 10 bases in between. The CDR3 has 14 residues. Germline V lookup: CDR1 DFQATT, CDR2 SNEGSKA (reference sequence).

The chain combines TRBV19 with TRBJ2-7; D remains unclear. Trimming cost V 1 base and J 3 bases, with 13 bases left between them. Germline V lookup: CDR1 LNHDA, CDR2 SQIVND (reference sequence). The CDR3 is made up of 15 amino acids. The CDR3 DNA sequence: TGTGCCAGTAGTATAGGGACGGATATCTACTACGAGCAGTACTTC. Amino acid sequence: CASSIGTDIYYEQYF.

The rearrangement joins TRBV19 to TRBJ2-7, with a weak D call TRBD2 (5 bases). The germline gives CDR1 LNHDA, CDR2 SQIVND (reference sequence). CDR3 size: 13 residues. V lost 0 bases, J lost 5 bases, and 8 bases lay in between. The CDR3 nucleotides read TGTGCCAGTAGTATAGATCCCGGGAACGAGCAGTACTTC. Its translation: CASSIDPGNEQYF.

CDR3 in DNA: TGTGCCACCAGTGATAACTCCTACGAGCAGTACTTC. The encoded protein is CATSDNSYEQYF. This chain links TRBV24-1 with TRBJ2-7; D gene uncertain. V was clipped by 3 bases and J by 0 bases, with 2 bases between them. Germline lookup yields CDR1 KGHDR and CDR2 SFDVKD. This CDR3 spans 12 amino acids.